Listed below are T cell receptor beta chains from one sample, sequenced in a study of cytomegalovirus exposure and HLA in healthy donors. Repertoires were generated with immunoSEQ multiplex PCR, while TCRdb's copy carries only in-frame clones and drops some. The sample holds approximately 100,000 clones, roughly 79% seen once. Sequencing was carried out using PBMCs. The receptors come from a woman aged 40 to 55 in good health and CMV-seronegative. Each CDR3 is given with its conserved first and last residue. Clone size appears in some rows only: once, few, many, or a class for an expanded clone.

V gene: TRBV5-6
clone size: few
J gene: TRBJ1-1
CDR3 protein: CASSSSSGHRAFF

V gene: TRBV4-3
clone size: .
J gene: TRBJ2-5
CDR3 protein: CASSQGGGTQETQYF

V gene: TRBV7-9
clone size: few
J gene: TRBJ1-4
CDR3 protein: CASSNAGMVANEKLFF

V gene: TRBV4-1
clone size: .
J gene: TRBJ2-7
CDR3 protein: CASSQAQGNYEQYF

V gene: TRBV13
clone size: .
J gene: TRBJ2-5
CDR3 protein: CASSSGGAVEETQYF

V gene: TRBV5-1
clone size: .
J gene: TRBJ1-5
CDR3 protein: CASNRSGRDNNQPQHF

V gene: TRBV19
clone size: .
J gene: TRBJ1-2
CDR3 protein: CASSIGDRGDYGYTF

V gene: TRBV7-9
clone size: .
J gene: TRBJ1-5
CDR3 protein: CASSLGGDQPQHF

V gene: TRBV12-5
clone size: .
J gene: TRBJ2-7
CDR3 protein: CASGTQGDEQYF

V gene: TRBV20-1
clone size: once
J gene: TRBJ1-1
CDR3 protein: CSVGTYTEAFF

V gene: TRBV9
clone size: .
J gene: TRBJ2-5
CDR3 protein: CASSLSGGPLETQYF

V gene: TRBV7-6
clone size: .
J gene: TRBJ1-3
CDR3 protein: CASSLDLSPSGNTIYF

V gene: TRBV19
clone size: .
J gene: TRBJ1-1
CDR3 protein: CASSQGGTEAFF

V gene: TRBV5-3
clone size: .
J gene: TRBJ2-1
CDR3 protein: CARSHASGEYNEQFF

V gene: TRBV5-1
clone size: .
J gene: TRBJ2-7
CDR3 protein: CASSLRTGGVGSYEQYF

V gene: TRBV6-5
clone size: .
J gene: TRBJ1-3
CDR3 protein: CASSYSFRASGNTIYF

V gene: TRBV4-1
clone size: .
J gene: TRBJ1-3
CDR3 protein: CASSPRGDSGNTIYF

V gene: TRBV6-5
clone size: .
J gene: TRBJ1-5
CDR3 protein: CASNPPGLSNQPQHF

V gene: TRBV10-3
clone size: .
J gene: TRBJ2-7
CDR3 protein: CATRGSGTYEQYF

V gene: TRBV29-1
clone size: .
J gene: TRBJ1-5
CDR3 protein: CSVGFRGQPQHF

V gene: TRBV6-4
clone size: few
J gene: TRBJ2-6
CDR3 protein: CASSAGASGANVLTF

V gene: TRBV5-8
clone size: .
J gene: TRBJ2-5
CDR3 protein: CASSRGLAGGQTQYF

V gene: TRBV5-6
clone size: .
J gene: TRBJ1-5
CDR3 protein: CASSVGGRSQPQHF

V gene: TRBV25-1
clone size: .
J gene: TRBJ2-5
CDR3 protein: CASGQPTGETQYF

V gene: TRBV2
clone size: .
J gene: TRBJ1-2
CDR3 protein: CASTPTGRGNYGYTF

V gene: TRBV5-4
clone size: .
J gene: TRBJ2-3
CDR3 protein: CASSLASGTTDTQYF

V gene: TRBV29-1
clone size: .
J gene: TRBJ1-2
CDR3 protein: CSVEWGLQGYGYTF

V gene: TRBV29-1
clone size: .
J gene: TRBJ2-3
CDR3 protein: CSVVKGVHSTDTQYF

V gene: TRBV7-2
clone size: few
J gene: TRBJ2-1
CDR3 protein: CASSLRPNSYNEQFF

V gene: TRBV19
clone size: .
J gene: TRBJ1-2
CDR3 protein: CASSIQGGGYTF

V gene: TRBV4-2
clone size: .
J gene: TRBJ1-2
CDR3 protein: CASSQDLGGGGFDGYTF

V gene: TRBV5-6
clone size: .
J gene: TRBJ2-3
CDR3 protein: CASSPPLADTQYF

V gene: TRBV2
clone size: medium-sized
J gene: TRBJ2-3
CDR3 protein: CASSPTSGGAEDTQYF

V gene: TRBV6-5
clone size: .
J gene: TRBJ1-6
CDR3 protein: CASSNQGFESPLHF

V gene: TRBV25-1
clone size: .
J gene: TRBJ1-6
CDR3 protein: CASQGTGIISPLHF

V gene: TRBV5-3
clone size: .
J gene: TRBJ1-2
CDR3 protein: CARSPRGGTGGNYGYTF

V gene: TRBV4-3
clone size: .
J gene: TRBJ1-4
CDR3 protein: CASAGRGDEKLFF

V gene: TRBV11-2
clone size: .
J gene: TRBJ2-2
CDR3 protein: CASSTLGTGIGELFF

V gene: TRBV2
clone size: .
J gene: TRBJ2-1
CDR3 protein: CASREQGGAYNEQFF

V gene: TRBV6-6
clone size: few
J gene: TRBJ1-1
CDR3 protein: CASSYIAEAFF

V gene: TRBV5-6
clone size: .
J gene: TRBJ2-7
CDR3 protein: CASSLVWTGFYEQYF

V gene: TRBV2
clone size: .
J gene: TRBJ2-7
CDR3 protein: CASFSGTEEQYF

V gene: TRBV4-2
clone size: .
J gene: TRBJ1-1
CDR3 protein: CASSTTGSTEAFF

V gene: TRBV5-1
clone size: .
J gene: TRBJ2-1
CDR3 protein: CASGERGGSEQFF

V gene: TRBV4-2
clone size: .
J gene: TRBJ2-3
CDR3 protein: CASSQGGTSGVSRDTQYF

V gene: TRBV6-5
clone size: .
J gene: .
CDR3 protein: CASSPRGPYEQYF

V gene: TRBV6-5
clone size: .
J gene: TRBJ1-2
CDR3 protein: CASSYSNLRNYGYTF

V gene: TRBV6-4
clone size: .
J gene: TRBJ2-7
CDR3 protein: CASSDDGHPYEQYF

V gene: TRBV5-4
clone size: .
J gene: TRBJ2-7
CDR3 protein: CASSLLPGDEQYF

V gene: TRBV11-2
clone size: .
J gene: TRBJ1-1
CDR3 protein: CASSLVGGGRNTEAFF

V gene: TRBV6-1
clone size: .
J gene: TRBJ2-3
CDR3 protein: CASSASDTQYF

V gene: TRBV29-1
clone size: .
J gene: TRBJ2-7
CDR3 protein: CSVSGGTYEQYF

V gene: TRBV4-2
clone size: few
J gene: TRBJ1-2
CDR3 protein: CASSQDGTGDGYTF

V gene: TRBV10-3
clone size: once
J gene: TRBJ1-1
CDR3 protein: CAISGPLGREVITEAFF